This T cell receptor (beta chain) came from a study of cytomegalovirus exposure and HLA in healthy donors. General study points: In vitro, three CMV-associated chains proved specific for CMV antigens. The listing of 150 to 200 TCR beta chains classed them as cytomegalovirus-associated.

TCRdb's copy holds only in-frame clones and misses some; the assay was immunoSEQ multiplex PCR. The table records roughly 150,000 clones, about 89% of them present only once. There are 13 residues in the CDR3. With 5 bases removed from V and 7 bases from J, the gap between germline ends came to 15 bases. Per germline, CDR1 SQVTM and CDR2 ANQGSEA. As to this clone: The antigen remains undetermined.

Sequenced sample: PBMCs. This chain connects TRBV29-1 to TRBJ2-1, with a possible D match to TRBD1 (6 bases). This clonotype was sampled from a woman under 30 in good health and CMV-seropositive. CDR3: CSVRQDLSNEQFF. In nucleotides, the CDR3 is TGCAGCGTTCGACAGGATCTTTCGAATGAGCAGTTCTTC.